This T cell receptor beta chain was captured by sequencing in a study of blood T cells in healthy people across ages. Primers used in a second PCR of roughly 6 to 11 cycles were a sample-barcoded 5' primer and a J-beta primer mix. Unique molecular identifiers of 12 random nucleotides labeled each cDNA. TCRdb passed the 5' RACE reads through MiXCR, listing each CDR3 protein once. The sample consists of 850,000 or so distinct CDR3 sequences, about 28% of them appearing once. On this clonotype itself: Its matching antigen is unknown.

This CDR3 comprises 15 residues. The V gene's germline CDR1 is SQVTM and CDR2 ANQGSEA. Samples each yielded at least 6 micrograms of total RNA. General study points: Relative to aged donors, long-lived donors carried more naive CD4+ cells and displayed higher diversity.

The clonotype was recovered from an elderly woman in good health. The material sequenced was blood. The rearrangement links TRBV29-1 to TRBJ2-1; 10 bases fit TRBD1. The DNA matches TRBJ2-7 better at its end, which makes the J call doubtful. CDR3: CSVRTGTGDYNEQYF. CDR3 bases: TGCAGCGTTCGAACCGGGACAGGGGACTACAATGAGCAGTACTTC.